The 2 T cell receptor beta chains below come from one sample, sequenced in a study of vaccination and CD4 T cells after COVID-19. These receptors have no known antigen. At the Johns Hopkins FTIC core, DNA taken from cultured CD4+ T cells was sequenced by way of the Oncomine TCR Beta short-read assay. Each CDR3 protein is one row after TCRdb ran MiXCR on the PCR reads. The table has about 12,000 distinct CDR3 sequences, 30% seen once. Specified treatment: approximately 11-day PBMC culture with coronavirus spike peptide pools or control peptides (ViraFEST assay). Specimen: cultured CD4+ T cells from blood. Source of these receptors: a human donor with COVID-19.

The rearrangement uses TRBV19 and TRBJ2-1; 9 bases match TRBD2. The CDR3 spans 16 residues. The germline V gene has CDR1 LNHDA and CDR2 SQIVND (reference sequence). Germline trimming cut 4 bases from V and 0 bases from J; bases unmatched to any gene: 4. DNA of the CDR3: TGTGCCAGTAGTAAAGCTAGCGGGGCCTCCTACAATGAGCAGTTCTTC. It is translated as CASSKASGASYNEQFF.

The rearrangement uses TRBV19 and TRBJ2-1; tentative D call: TRBD2 (6 bases). There are 17 residues in the CDR3. Trimming stripped 5 bases from V and 3 bases from J, with 20 bases between. The germline CDR1 and CDR2 sequences are LNHDA and SQIVND (reference sequence). CDR3 sequence: CASSPRTNGVNYNEQFF. The CDR3 DNA reads as TGTGCCAGTAGTCCAAGGACTAACGGGGTGAACTACAATGAGCAGTTCTTC.